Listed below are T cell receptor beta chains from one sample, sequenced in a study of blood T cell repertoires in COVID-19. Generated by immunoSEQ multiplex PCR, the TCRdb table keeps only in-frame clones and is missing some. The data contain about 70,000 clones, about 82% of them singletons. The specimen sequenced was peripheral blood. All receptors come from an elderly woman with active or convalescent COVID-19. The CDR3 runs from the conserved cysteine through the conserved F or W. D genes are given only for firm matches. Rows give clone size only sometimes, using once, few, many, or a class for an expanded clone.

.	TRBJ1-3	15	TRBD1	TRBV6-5	TGTGCCAGCACTACGGACAGGGGGCTTGGAAACACCATATATTTT	CASTTDRGLGNTIYF
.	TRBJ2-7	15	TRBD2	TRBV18	TGTGCCAGCTTTACCGGGACTAGCGGGGCCTACGAGCAGTACTTC	CASFTGTSGAYEQYF
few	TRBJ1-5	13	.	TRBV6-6	TGTGCCAGCCGTCCGACTAGGGTACAGCCCCAGCATTTT	CASRPTRVQPQHF
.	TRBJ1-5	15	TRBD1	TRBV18	TGTGCCAGCTCACCCCCGGGACAGGCGAGTCAGCCCCAGCATTTT	CASSPPGQASQPQHF
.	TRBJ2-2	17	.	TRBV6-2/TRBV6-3	TGTGCCAGCAGTTACTCGATGGACTCGCTGAACACCGGGGAGCTGTTTTTT	CASSYSMDSLNTGELFF
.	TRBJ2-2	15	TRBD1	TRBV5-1	TGCGCCACCCAGACAGGGGGACCGAACACCGGGGAGCTGTTTTTT	CATQTGGPNTGELFF
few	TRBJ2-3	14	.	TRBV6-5	TGTGCCAGCACAACTAGCCTTTCCACAGATACGCAGTATTTT	CASTTSLSTDTQYF
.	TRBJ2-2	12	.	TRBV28	TGTGCCAGCAGGTGGGGGCCCGGGGAGCTGTTTTTT	CASRWGPGELFF
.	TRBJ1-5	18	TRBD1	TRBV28	TGTGCCAGCAGTCTGGGACAGGGGTCAGCCCAACCCCCTGAGCCCCAGCATTTT	CASSLGQGSAQPPEPQHF
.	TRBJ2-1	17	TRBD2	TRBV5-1	TGCGCCAGCAGCTTGATTAGCGGGGGGGTTTCCTACAATGAGCAGTTCTTC	CASSLISGGVSYNEQFF
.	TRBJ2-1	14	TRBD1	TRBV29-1	TGCAGCGCTGGGACAGGGGAAACCTACAATGAGCAGTTCTTC	CSAGTGETYNEQFF
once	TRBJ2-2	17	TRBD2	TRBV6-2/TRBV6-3	TGTGCCAGCAGTTACTTCGGACTAGCGGGAGTACCCGGGGAGCTGTTTTTT	CASSYFGLAGVPGELFF
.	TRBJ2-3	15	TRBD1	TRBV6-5	TGTGCCAGCAGTTACGGCAGGGGGAGAGCAGATACGCAGTATTTT	CASSYGRGRADTQYF
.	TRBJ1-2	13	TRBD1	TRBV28	TGTGCCAGCAGGGGACAGGGGGCTGGTGGCTACACCTTC	CASRGQGAGGYTF
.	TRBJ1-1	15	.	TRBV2	TGTGCCAGCAGTGAAAACAGCCTCATGAACACTGAAGCTTTCTTT	CASSENSLMNTEAFF
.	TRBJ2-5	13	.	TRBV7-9	TGTGCCAGCAGCTCAGGGAAGGGAGAGACCCAGTACTTC	CASSSGKGETQYF
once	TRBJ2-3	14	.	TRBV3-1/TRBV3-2	TGTGCCAGCACCACAAGAACAGGCCCTAGGGCGCAGTATTTT	CASTTRTGPRAQYF
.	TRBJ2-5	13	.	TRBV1	TGCACCAGCAGCCACGGACTAGTTGAGACCCAGTACTTC	CTSSHGLVETQYF
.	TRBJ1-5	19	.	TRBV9	TGTGCCAGCAGCGGGCCACTAAAACAGGGCTCCCTAAGCAATCAGCCCCAGCATTTT	CASSGPLKQGSLSNQPQHF
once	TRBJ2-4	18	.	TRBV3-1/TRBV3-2	TGTGCCAGCAGCCAACCCTTCAAGGCAGGGCTAGCCAAAAACATTCAGTACTTC	CASSQPFKAGLAKNIQYF
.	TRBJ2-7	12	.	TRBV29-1	TGCAGCGTAAAGACATGGTCCTACGAGCAGTACTTC	CSVKTWSYEQYF
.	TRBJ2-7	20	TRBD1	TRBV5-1	TGCGCCAGCAGCCAAAAGGGACAGGGGAGAGGTGGGGCCCACTCCTACGAGCAGTACTTC	CASSQKGQGRGGAHSYEQYF
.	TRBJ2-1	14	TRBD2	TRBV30	TGTGCCTGGAGTGTAAGCCTAGCGGGAGGTGAGCAGTTCTTC	CAWSVSLAGGEQFF
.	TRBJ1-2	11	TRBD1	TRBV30	TGTGCCTGGAGTGGACAGGGGCCTAATACCTTC	CAWSGQGPNTF
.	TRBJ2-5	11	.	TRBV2	TGTGCCAGCAGTCAACAGGGGACCCAGTACTTC	CASSQQGTQYF
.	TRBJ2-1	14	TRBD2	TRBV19	TGTGCCAGTAGTACCCTAGCGGCTAGCAATGAGCAGTTCTTC	CASSTLAASNEQFF
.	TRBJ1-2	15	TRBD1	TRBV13	TGTGCCAGCATGGAAAACAGGGGGCCAAACTATGGCTACACCTTC	CASMENRGPNYGYTF
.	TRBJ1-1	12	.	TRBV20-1	TGCAGTGCTAGTCGGGGTCAGTTTGAAGCTTTCTTT	CSASRGQFEAFF
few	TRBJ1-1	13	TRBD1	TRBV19	TGTGCCAGTCGGGACAGGTTGAACACTGAAGCTTTCTTT	CASRDRLNTEAFF
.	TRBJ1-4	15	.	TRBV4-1	TGCGCCAGCAGCGCGGAGGTGCGCACTAATGAAAAACTGTTTTTT	CASSAEVRTNEKLFF
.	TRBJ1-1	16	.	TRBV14	TGTGCCAGCAGCCAAGGATTAGGCAGGGTGGGGACTGAAGCTTTCTTT	CASSQGLGRVGTEAFF
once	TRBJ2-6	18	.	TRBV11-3	TGTGCCAGCAGCTTAGGGCAGGGGGGATTATCTGGGGCCAACGTCCTGACTTTC	CASSLGQGGLSGANVLTF
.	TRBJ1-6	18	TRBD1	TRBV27	TGTGCCAGCAGGCCGGTGGGGACAGGGCTAAGGTATAATTCACCCCTCCACTTT	CASRPVGTGLRYNSPLHF
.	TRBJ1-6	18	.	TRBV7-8	TGTGCCAGCAGCTTAGTTCCCGTAGACACTTTCGGGGAGTCACCCCTCCACTTT	CASSLVPVDTFGESPLHF
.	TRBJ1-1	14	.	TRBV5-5	TGTGCCAGCAGCTTAGGGAGATCGAACACTGAAGCTTTCTTT	CASSLGRSNTEAFF
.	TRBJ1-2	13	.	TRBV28	TGTGCCAGCAGCACGACTGGGTCCGATGGCTACACCTTC	CASSTTGSDGYTF
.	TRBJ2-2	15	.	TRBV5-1	TGCGCCAGCAGCCCATCCACTAGCTTCACCGGGGAGCTGTTTTTT	CASSPSTSFTGELFF
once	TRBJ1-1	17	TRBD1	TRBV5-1	TGCGCCAGCAGCTTTGAGGACAGGACCTTTTCGAACACTGAAGCTTTCTTT	CASSFEDRTFSNTEAFF
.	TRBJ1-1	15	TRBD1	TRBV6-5	TGTGCCAGCAGTTACTTAGGGGGCTTGAACACTGAAGCTTTCTTT	CASSYLGGLNTEAFF
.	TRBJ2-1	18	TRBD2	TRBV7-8	TGTGCCAGCAGCTTGGGGACTAGCGTGTTAATCTCCTACAATGAGCAGTTCTTC	CASSLGTSVLISYNEQFF
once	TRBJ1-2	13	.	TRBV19	TGTGCCAGTAGGGCCCCTGAAGTTTATGGCTACACCTTC	CASRAPEVYGYTF
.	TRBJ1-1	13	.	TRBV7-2	TGTGCCAGCAGCTTAGCTCAGGGCACTGAAGCTTTCTTT	CASSLAQGTEAFF
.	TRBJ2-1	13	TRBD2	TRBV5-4	TGTGCCAGCAAACGACTAGCGGTTAATGAGCAGTTCTTC	CASKRLAVNEQFF
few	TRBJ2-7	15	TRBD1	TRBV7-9	TGTGCCAGCAGCTCAGAGGACAGGAACTCCTACGAGCAGTACTTC	CASSSEDRNSYEQYF
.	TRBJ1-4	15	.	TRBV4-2	TGTGCCAGCAGCCAAGGGGGAGGAGGGATTGAAAAACTGTTTTTT	CASSQGGGGIEKLFF
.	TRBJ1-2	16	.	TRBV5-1	TGCGCCAGCAGCCCTCCAGGGGTCGGGGTTTTGAGAGGCTACACCTTC	CASSPPGVGVLRGYTF
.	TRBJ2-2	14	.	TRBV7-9	TGTGCCAGCAGCAGGCAAGCGGATGCCGGGGAGCTGTTTTTT	CASSRQADAGELFF
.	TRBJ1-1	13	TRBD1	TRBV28	TGTGCCAGCAGTTCGACAGGGAGGACTGAAGCTTTCTTT	CASSSTGRTEAFF
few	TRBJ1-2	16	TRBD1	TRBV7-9	TGTGCCATCAGGGAGGGACAGGGTCTCTCTAACTATGGCTACACCTTC	CAIREGQGLSNYGYTF